Here is one T cell receptor (beta chain) with its context. This specimen comes from a study of blood T cell repertoires in COVID-19. About the research overall: PBMCs, B-cell-depleted T cells, or T cells provided the cDNA or gDNA that made up the material.

The CDR3 has 14 residues. Trimming took off 5 bases at V and 2 bases at J, with 13 bases between the two ends. Germline loops: CDR1 SEHNR, CDR2 FQNEAQ (reference sequence). Clones were sequenced by immunoSEQ multiplex PCR, and TCRdb holds only the in-frame ones, with some missing. Of hundreds of thousands of clones in the sample, 88% were seen once. The TCR sequence derives from a woman aged 60-75 years who had recovered from COVID-19. The chain has TRBV7-9 and TRBJ2-7; weak D call: TRBD2 (6 bases). Sequences were obtained from PBMCs or T cells enriched from blood (not recorded which). Here the CDR3 reads CASSPGVITYEQYF. CDR3 coding DNA: TGTGCCAGCAGCCCGGGGGTAATCACCTACGAGCAGTACTTC.